The 17 T cell receptor beta chains listed next were all sequenced from one sample in a study of technical replicates of blood from several donors. Libraries were prepared by immunoSEQ multiplex PCR; TCRdb keeps only in-frame clonotypes and omits some of them. The repertoire holds roughly 80,000 clones, with roughly 94% as singletons. Sample: T cells isolated from PBMCs. The receptors come from a human donor in good health.

This chain connects TRBV28 to TRBJ1-1; TRBD1 agrees at 7 bases. Germline CDR1 is MDHEN and CDR2 is SYDVKM. V shed 5 bases, J shed 6 bases, and the junction held 9 bases outside the gene matches. The length of the CDR3 is 14 residues. The DNA for the CDR3 is TGTGCCAGCAGTAGCCCCCAGGGGGAAGCTGAAGCTTTCTTT. It encodes CASSSPQGEAEAFF.

V usage is TRBV27 and J usage is TRBJ2-7; D is perhaps TRBD1 (5 bases). V gave up 5 bases and J gave up 0 bases, with 11 bases separating them. Germline V gives CDR1 MNHEY, CDR2 SMNVEV (reference sequence). The CDR3 spans 14 residues. CDR3 loop: CASSRTFSSYEQYF. The CDR3 DNA is TGTGCCAGCAGTCGGACATTTAGCTCCTACGAGCAGTACTTC.

The V call is TRBV28, the J call TRBJ2-1; a possible D gene is TRBD2 (6 bases). The CDR3 totals 14 residues. Germline V gene data show CDR1 as MDHEN and CDR2 as SYDVKM. Trimming stripped 4 bases from V and 5 bases from J, with 12 bases between. In DNA form, the CDR3 reads TGTGCCAGCAGTTATGTGCGGGGAAACAATGAGCAGTTCTTC. Protein product: CASSYVRGNNEQFF.

This clone showed up just a few times. The rearrangement uses TRBV4-2 and TRBJ1-5; the D gene is possibly TRBD1 (6 bases). V was clipped by 7 bases and J by 0 bases, with 22 bases between them. Germline V gives CDR1 LGHNA, CDR2 YNFKEQ. The CDR3 is 18 residues long. The CDR3 sequence is CASIIHFGQKYSNQPQHF. The CDR3 nucleotides are TGTGCCAGCATCATCCATTTCGGACAGAAATATAGCAATCAGCCCCAGCATTTT.

The gene calls are TRBV27 and TRBJ2-7; 7 bases line up with TRBD2. This CDR3 is built from 16 residues. Trimming removed 3 bases from V and 1 base from J; junction bases left unmatched: 9. Germline CDR1 reads MNHEY; CDR2 reads SMNVEV (reference sequence). CDR3 sequence: CASSFSQRDQSYEQYF. CDR3 nucleotide sequence: TGTGCCAGCAGTTTCTCTCAGCGGGATCAATCCTACGAGCAGTACTTC.

The chain recombines TRBV13 with TRBJ2-1, with 8 bases identical to TRBD2. Trimming took 3 bases from V and 7 from J; bases not matched to a gene: 8. Germline CDR1 is PRHDT and CDR2 is FYEKMQ (reference sequence). There are 15 residues in the CDR3. The CDR3 DNA follows: TGTGCCAGCAGCTTGGAGCGGGAGTCTCTGAATGAGCAGTTCTTC. Protein product: CASSLERESLNEQFF.

The chain recombines TRBV30 with TRBJ1-5, with D uncertain. The germline V gene has CDR1 GTSNPN and CDR2 SVGIG (reference sequence). The V end was cut by 0 bases, the J end by 7 bases, with 7 bases between. The CDR3 length is 12 residues. CDR3 in DNA: TGTGCCTGGAGTGTACTCGGGCAGCCCCAGCATTTT. Translated, it gives CAWSVLGQPQHF.

This chain joins TRBV11-3 and TRBJ2-1, with TRBD2 matching 8 bases. This CDR3 region has 16 residues. The junction had 5 bases not matched to a gene; V was cut back by 2 bases and J by 2 bases. CDR1 and CDR2 from the germline V gene are SGHNT and YENEEA. The CDR3 spells CASSLSTGGPYNEQFF. DNA of the CDR3: TGTGCCAGCAGCTTATCAACGGGAGGGCCCTACAATGAGCAGTTCTTC.

The V call is TRBV19, the J call TRBJ2-3; 8 nucleotides agree with TRBD2. CDR1 and CDR2 from the germline V gene are LNHDA and SQIVND (reference sequence). The V gene end was trimmed by 3 bases and the J gene end by 3 bases; junction bases not matched to a gene: 5. The CDR3 spans 15 residues. Here the CDR3 reads CASSIGGLVTDTQYF. The CDR3 DNA reads as TGTGCCAGTAGTATCGGGGGACTAGTTACAGATACGCAGTATTTT.

The J gene is TRBJ1-2, the V gene TRBV27, with a tentative D call TRBD1 (5 bases). The CDR3 covers 13 residues. The germline gives CDR1 MNHEY, CDR2 SMNVEV (reference sequence). Trimming cost V 2 bases and J 6 bases, with 10 bases left between them. The CDR3 DNA is TGTGCCAGCAGTTTAGGCAGGGCTCATGGCTACACCTTC. Its protein is CASSLGRAHGYTF.

V usage is TRBV28 and J usage is TRBJ2-2, with D perhaps TRBD1 (5 bases). The length of the CDR3 is 14 residues. Germline CDR1 is MDHEN and CDR2 is SYDVKM. Deletions cut 5 bases from V and 5 bases from J, with 12 bases between. The DNA of the CDR3 is TGTGCCAGCAGTAAACAGGAGTGGACCGGGGAGCTGTTTTTT. This gives the protein CASSKQEWTGELFF.

The chain recombines TRBV5-1 with TRBJ1-4; 9 bases fit TRBD1. The CDR3 is 14 residues long. The V and J ends lost 5 bases and 6 bases, in that order; junction bases with no gene match: 5. Germline V lookup: CDR1 SGHRS, CDR2 YFSETQ. The CDR3: CASRQDRGYEKLFF. DNA for the CDR3: TGCGCCAGCAGGCAAGACAGGGGGTATGAAAAACTGTTTTTT.

The chain employs TRBV2 and TRBJ2-5, with D possibly TRBD1 on 6 matching bases. CDR1 and CDR2 from the germline V gene are SNHLY and FYNNEI. The CDR3 loop spans 12 amino acids. V lost 8 bases to trimming and J lost 3 bases, with 10 bases between them. The CDR3 DNA reads as TGTGCCAGCCGGACAGTTAAAGAGACCCAGTACTTC. Its protein product is CASRTVKETQYF.

About this clone itself: One end of the junction is discordant with germline, which a read error may explain. The rearrangement uses TRBV6-5 and TRBJ2-3; 9 nucleotides line up with TRBD2. The CDR3 runs 13 residues. The germline V gene has CDR1 MNHEY and CDR2 SVGAGI. CDR3 sequence reads: CAGSVSGSGVKYF. DNA of the CDR3: TGTGCCGGCAGTGTTAGCGGGAGTGGTGTAAAGTATTTT.

The chain links TRBV27 to TRBJ2-7; 8 bases are shared with TRBD2. Trimming cost V 3 bases and J 5 bases; bases outside gene matches: 15. This CDR3 has 17 amino acids. CDR1 is MNHEY, CDR2 SMNVEV, per germline (reference sequence). CDR3 sequence (DNA): TGTGCCAGCAGTTTTTCGCTTGTTGCACTAGCGGCAAACGAGCAGTACTTC. This gives the protein CASSFSLVALAANEQYF.

The CDR3 DNA reads as TGTGCCAGCAGTAACAGAGTCCAGACCTACGAGCAGTACTTC. Encoded protein: CASSNRVQTYEQYF. The rearrangement joins TRBV28 to TRBJ2-7; unclear D gene. The V gene's germline CDR1 is MDHEN and CDR2 SYDVKM. Trimming cost V 5 bases and J 2 bases, with 13 bases left between them. This CDR3 is built from 14 residues. The complete variable domain, with remaining parts taken from reference TRBV28 and TRBJ2-7, reads DVKVTQSSRYLVKRTGEKVFLECVQDMDHENMFWYRQDPGLGLRLIYFSYDVKMKEKGDIPEGYSVSREKKERFSLILESASTNQTSMYLCASSNRVQTYEQYFGPGTRLTVT.

This clone was seen just once. The chain joins TRBV29-1 to TRBJ1-4, with 8 bases matching TRBD1. Per the germline V gene, CDR1 is SQVTM and CDR2 is ANQGSEA. The CDR3 consists of 14 residues. The trim removed 5 bases at V and 7 bases at J, leaving 9 bases unmatched. The CDR3: CSVKHRGMIEKLFF. In DNA, the CDR3 is TGCAGCGTTAAACACAGGGGGATGATTGAAAAACTGTTTTTT.